This T cell receptor (beta chain) was captured in a study of cytomegalovirus exposure and HLA in healthy donors. Overall study results and limits: A missense variant in DCLRE1C was later tied to TCR beta V- and J-gene trimming. The listing of roughly 160 TCR beta chains classed them as cytomegalovirus-associated.

As to this clone: Its antigen is undetermined.

The V gene's germline CDR1 is SGHRS and CDR2 YFSETQ. The CDR3 is 16 amino acids. Trimming removed 1 base from V and 3 bases from J; junction bases left unmatched: 9. 60 Vbeta and 13 Jbeta primers were used in PCR. The data were produced by immunoSEQ multiplex PCR, yet TCRdb's version contains in-frame clones alone and is incomplete. Here the sample spans some 190,000 clones, roughly 85% being singletons. The chain employs TRBV5-1 and TRBJ1-1, with 7 bases identical to TRBD1. This TCR was sampled from a boy between 2 and 15 years old in good health and CMV-seronegative. Sequenced: PBMCs. CDR3 region: CASSLQGGRADTEAFF. For the CDR3, the DNA is TGCGCCAGCAGCTTGCAGGGGGGCCGGGCGGACACTGAAGCTTTCTTT. Full variable domain (missing parts from reference TRBV5-1 and TRBJ1-1): KAGVTQTPRYLIKTRGQQVTLSCSPISGHRSVSWYQQTPGQGLQFLFEYFSETQRNKGNFPGRFSGRQFSNSRSEMNVSTLELGDSALYLCASSLQGGRADTEAFFGQGTRLTVV.